This T cell receptor beta chain was retrieved from a study of beta chain features in type 1 diabetes. Study-level information: Cell yields, age and gender were similar between patients and healthy donors.

Sequenced material consisted of expressed TCRB transcripts (all of the isolated RNA was reverse transcribed). Measured with immunoSEQ multiplex PCR; TCRdb has only the in-frame clones, and not every one. The table lists about 900,000 clones, roughly 16% of them singletons, with about 0.02% in the top ten. Concerning this clone: The sample holds other DNA sequences that translate to the same CDR3.

The source of this sequence is a woman under 30 in good health. Source material: naive CD4+ T cells from blood.

CDR3: CASSPMSTDTQYF. The CDR3 DNA is TGTGCCAGCTCACCAATGAGCACAGATACGCAGTATTTT. The rearrangement uses TRBV18 and TRBJ2-3; D uncertain. Trimming left V 2 bases short and J 0 bases short, with 3 bases between. CDR1 is KGHSH, CDR2 LQKENI, per germline. The CDR3 is 13 residues long.